These T cell receptor beta chains were read from a single sample in a study of T and B cells in COVID-19 patients. TCRdb reprocessed the multiplex PCR reads with MiXCR, giving one entry per CDR3 protein. This table has 4,000 to 5,000 distinct CDR3 sequences, under 30% appearing once. Sequences were obtained from blood. The receptors were sampled from a human donor with active COVID-19. Both conserved end residues are part of each CDR3. The order of the fields is CDR3 length, V gene, CDR3 protein.

length: 16
V: TRBV27
CDR3: CASSIVAGFSYNEQFF

length: 16
V: TRBV19
CDR3: CASSTITSAQGNIQYF

length: 15
V: TRBV27
CDR3: CASSPTTGRNTEAFF

length: 15
V: TRBV7-9
CDR3: CASSLDGALIYEQYF

length: 14
V: TRBV19
CDR3: CASSKGQGIMTQYF

length: 14
V: TRBV29-1
CDR3: CSSRQRLTNLEAFF

length: 15
V: TRBV19
CDR3: CASTTTVNSNQPQHF

length: 13
V: TRBV19
CDR3: CASSRMDTGELFF

length: 15
V: TRBV20-1
CDR3: CSARDYLAGDYEQYF

length: 12
V: TRBV5-1
CDR3: CASSGAGDEQFF

length: 15
V: TRBV19
CDR3: CASSEVAVPNYGYTF

length: 11
V: TRBV24-1
CDR3: CATEIQDRKFF

length: 15
V: TRBV7-2
CDR3: CASSQTGGGDTEAFF

length: 11
V: TRBV30
CDR3: CANGQTYGYTF

length: 12
V: TRBV6-4
CDR3: CASSLHTGELFF

length: 15
V: TRBV19
CDR3: CASSAQGKGNTEAFF

length: 17
V: TRBV10-3
CDR3: CAISGGLAGGPYNEQFF